What follows are 2 T cell receptor beta chains derived from one specimen sequenced in a study of shared clonotypes between healthy human individuals. The protocol was immunoSEQ multiplex PCR, while the TCRdb copy is restricted to in-frame clones and leaves out a portion. The sample has approximately 1.4 million clones, 98% seen once. Source material: naive CD4+ T cells sorted from blood. As to subset: CD45RA+ positively selected. These receptors originate from a man in his thirties or forties in good health.

On this clone: Mismatch with germline at one junction end may stem from a read error. V is TRBV28 and J is TRBJ2-1; D gene unclear. Germline CDR1 is MDHEN and CDR2 is SYDVKM. There are 13 residues in the CDR3. The CDR3 is CASSLPHLQSSIF. The CDR3 nucleotides read TGTGCCAGCAGTTTACCCCACCTCCAATCTTCGATCTTC. Based on the CDR3 plus reference TRBV28 and TRBJ2-1, the full variable domain is DVKVTQSSRYLVKRTGEKVFLECVQDMDHENMFWYRQDPGLGLRLIYFSYDVKMKEKGDIPEGYSVSREKKERFSLILESASTNQTSMYLCASSLPHLQSSIFGPGTRLTVL.

V and J are TRBV5-4 and TRBJ1-1, with D hard to call. The germline V gene has CDR1 SGHNT and CDR2 YYREEE (reference sequence). The CDR3 loop spans 15 amino acids. V lost 0 bases and J 3 bases, leaving 12 bases between the germline ends. The CDR3 reads CASSLGPFQDTEAFF. In DNA, the CDR3 is TGTGCCAGCAGCTTGGGACCCTTCCAGGACACTGAAGCTTTCTTT.